This T cell receptor (beta chain) was observed in a study of blood T cell repertoires in COVID-19. Generated by immunoSEQ multiplex PCR, the TCRdb table keeps only in-frame clones and is missing some. The sample includes just under 60,000 clones, roughly 86% of them seen just once. This sequence was found in a human donor with active COVID-19. The donor label of this sample is uncertain. The specimen was peripheral blood.

CDR3 DNA: TGTGCCAGCAGGACGGACAGAACCAATGAGCAGTTCTTC. This codes for CASRTDRTNEQFF. V is TRBV12-3 or TRBV12-4 and J is TRBJ2-1, with a possible D match to TRBD1 (6 bases). The CDR3 loop spans 13 amino acids. Trimming cost V 6 bases and J 6 bases, with 12 bases left between them.